Below, 32 T cell receptor beta chains from the same sample are listed, as sequenced in a study of T cell responses to AZD1222 COVID-19 vaccine (dated by TCRdb to the early 2020s). Taken with the paper, the label for time point translates to: baseline before first vaccination. Libraries were made using the immunoSEQ multiplex PCR assay. TCRdb's version of the immuneACCESS table is confined to in-frame rearrangements and falls short of the full clone set. An unresolved V gene accounts for under half of the shortfall where checked; the remainder is of unknown origin. This sample has 100,000 to 150,000 clones in its table, and approximately 91% of those were observed once. The ten largest clones take up roughly 6.3% of the sample. The source was peripheral blood, collected on day 0 of AZD1222 vaccination. The source of these receptors is an adult in good health.

The chain carries TRBV27 and TRBJ1-6; weak D call: TRBD1 (5 bases). The CDR3 has 15 residues. The germline V and J ends were trimmed by 5 bases and 5 bases, with 13 bases remaining between them. Per germline, CDR1 MNHEY and CDR2 SMNVEV (reference sequence). The CDR3 is CASSLEGSNNSPLHF. CDR3 nucleotide sequence: TGTGCCAGCAGTCTGGAGGGGTCGAATAATTCACCCCTCCACTTT.

This clone was recorded once. This chain links TRBV19 with TRBJ1-2, with 9 bases fitting TRBD1. V lost 3 bases and J lost 5; bases outside the gene matches: 10. Germline V CDR1 and CDR2: LNHDA, SQIVND (reference sequence). This CDR3 has 16 residues. For the CDR3, the DNA is TGTGCCAGTAGTATCTTTGGGGACAGGGCCGGGTATGGCTACACCTTC. It is translated as CASSIFGDRAGYGYTF.

The chain couples TRBV27 to TRBJ1-2; a weak D match, TRBD1 (5 bases). The length of the CDR3 is 12 residues. Germline CDR1 and CDR2: MNHEY and SMNVEV (reference sequence). Trimming left V 5 bases short and J 8 bases short, with 12 bases between. The DNA of the CDR3 is TGTGCCAGCAGTAAGGGACCCGGAGGCTACACCTTC. Translating it yields CASSKGPGGYTF.

The rearrangement joins TRBV5-4 to TRBJ1-3; no firm D call. This CDR3 has 14 amino acids. V was trimmed by 4 bases and J by 1 base, leaving 9 bases between them. CDR1 is SGHNT and CDR2 is YYREEE in the germline V gene (reference sequence). The CDR3 bases are TGTGCCAGCAGCCCGGGGAGTTCTGGAAACACCATATATTTT. Residues: CASSPGSSGNTIYF.

The chain links TRBV5-1 to TRBJ1-4; TRBD1 matches at 9 bases. The germline CDR1 and CDR2 sequences are SGHRS and YFSETQ. Trimming removed 6 bases from V and 7 bases from J; junction bases left unmatched: 10. This CDR3 contains 15 residues. CDR3 DNA: TGCGCCAGCACTCAGACAGGGGGGCGCGGTGAAAAACTGTTTTTT. Residues: CASTQTGGRGEKLFF.

CDR3 amino acids: CASTLGGFGSPLHF. The CDR3 coding sequence is TGTGCCAGCACCCTAGGGGGCTTTGGGTCACCCCTCCACTTT. The V call is TRBV7-9, the J call TRBJ1-6; 7 bases are a match to TRBD1. The CDR3 is 14 residues long. The trim removed 7 bases at V and 10 bases at J, leaving 10 bases unmatched. Germline V lookup: CDR1 SEHNR, CDR2 FQNEAQ (reference sequence).

This clone occurred many times. This chain links TRBV4-3 with TRBJ2-7; 8 bases fit TRBD2. Looked up from germline, CDR1 is LGHNA and CDR2 is YSLEER. Trimming removed 3 bases from V and 0 bases from J; junction bases left unmatched: 4. The CDR3 sequence is 15 residues long. CDR3 region: CASSQQRGYSYEQYF. In nucleotides, the CDR3 is TGCGCCAGCAGCCAGCAGCGGGGGTACTCCTACGAGCAGTACTTC.

The CDR3 sequence: CASSQGLGNQPQHF. CDR3 DNA: TGTGCCAGCAGTCAGGGATTAGGCAATCAGCCCCAGCATTTT. V is TRBV6-2 or TRBV6-3 and J is TRBJ1-5; possible D gene TRBD1, 5 bases. The CDR3 consists of 14 residues. The V gene lost 5 bases and the J gene lost 2 bases, with 10 bases spanning the gap. Germline loops: CDR1 MNHEY, CDR2 SVGEGT.

The V and J genes are TRBV5-6 and TRBJ1-5; no clear D gene. The CDR3 runs 15 residues. Germline V CDR1 and CDR2: SGHDT, YYEEEE. Between the trimmed V and J ends, which lost 0 bases and 0 bases, there was a span of 7 bases. CDR3 coding DNA: TGTGCCAGCAGCTTGGGGGTGAGTAGCAATCAGCCCCAGCATTTT. Its translation: CASSLGVSSNQPQHF.

This clone has only one observation. Distinct nucleotide sequences in the sample also encode this CDR3. The chain is built from TRBV7-2 and TRBJ1-2; no clear D gene. Looked up from germline, CDR1 is SGHTA and CDR2 is FQGNSA. This CDR3 is 14 amino acids long. Trimming removed 1 base from V and 0 bases from J, with 6 bases in between. In DNA, the CDR3 is TGTGCCAGCAGCTTAGGGGGAGCTAACTATGGCTACACCTTC. Its translation: CASSLGGANYGYTF.

The V gene is TRBV29-1, the J gene TRBJ1-1, with D unresolved. The CDR3 spans 11 residues. Germline V lookup: CDR1 SQVTM, CDR2 ANQGSEA. V was shortened by 6 bases and J by 4 bases, with 9 bases between the two germline ends. CDR3 nucleotide sequence: TGCAGCGTAGGTCCTGGCACTGAAGCTTTCTTT. Protein: CSVGPGTEAFF.

The genes are TRBV7-3 and TRBJ1-1; D not certain. Trimming removed 5 bases at V and 5 bases at J, with 15 bases between. Looked up from germline, CDR1 is SGHTA and CDR2 is FQGTGA. The CDR3 consists of 14 residues. CDR3 region: CASSQRGVLTEAFF. In DNA, the CDR3 is TGTGCCAGCAGCCAACGCGGGGTTTTAACTGAAGCTTTCTTT.

The chain carries TRBV19 and TRBJ2-7; tentatively, D is TRBD2 (6 bases). This CDR3 has 13 amino acids. V shed 8 bases and J shed 1 base, with 12 bases lying between them. CDR1 is LNHDA and CDR2 is SQIVND in the germline V gene (reference sequence). DNA for the CDR3: TGTGCCAGTGCGTCAGGGAGGTCCTACGAGCAGTACTTC. Translating gives CASASGRSYEQYF. Looking up the rest from reference TRBV19 and TRBJ2-7 gives the full variable domain: DGGITQSPKYLFRKEGQNVTLSCEQNLNHDAMYWYRQDPGQGLRLIYYSQIVNDFQKGDIAEGYSVSREKKESFPLTVTSAQKNPTAFYLCASASGRSYEQYFGPGTRLTVT.

This rearrangement joins TRBV27 to TRBJ1-1, with 8 positions matching TRBD1. The CDR3 loop spans 18 amino acids. The V gene's germline CDR1 is MNHEY and CDR2 SMNVEV (reference sequence). The V and J ends lost 5 bases and 4 bases, in that order; junction bases with no gene match: 18. CDR3 bases: TGTGCCAGCAGTCCCCATCCCCGGGACAGGCGAGCTTCCACTGAAGCTTTCTTT. Translation: CASSPHPRDRRASTEAFF.

J is TRBJ1-2 and V is TRBV2; D is ambiguous. The CDR3 has 13 residues. Trimming took 7 bases from V and 0 from J, leaving 9 bases between them. Germline V CDR1 and CDR2: SNHLY, FYNNEI. The CDR3 region is CASKGGSNYGYTF. CDR3 DNA sequence: TGTGCCAGCAAGGGAGGGTCTAACTATGGCTACACCTTC.

This clone was seen just once. The chain joins TRBV27 to TRBJ1-2, with D possibly TRBD1 on 6 matching bases. Germline V gene lookup returns CDR1 MNHEY and CDR2 SMNVEV (reference sequence). The germline V and J ends were trimmed by 6 bases and 0 bases, with 11 bases remaining between them. The CDR3 loop spans 14 amino acids. CDR3 protein: CASSPGVTNYGYTF. The DNA for the CDR3 is TGTGCCAGCAGCCCAGGGGTCACTAACTATGGCTACACCTTC.

This clone was seen a single time. An end of the junction differs from the germline gene, which may be a read error. The chain employs TRBV6-6 and TRBJ1-5; 8 nucleotides align to TRBD1. Germline V gives CDR1 MNHNY, CDR2 SVGAGI (reference sequence). The CDR3 extends over 13 amino acids. CDR3 region: CTSSGQGVQPQHF. The CDR3 DNA sequence: TGTACCAGCAGTGGACAGGGTGTTCAGCCCCAGCATTTT.

The rearrangement joins TRBV15 to TRBJ1-1; possible D gene TRBD1, 5 bases. Germline V gives CDR1 LNHNV, CDR2 YYDKDF (reference sequence). The CDR3 loop spans 13 amino acids. Between the trimmed V and J ends, which lost 1 base and 4 bases, there was a span of 7 bases. Written as DNA, the CDR3 is TGTGCCACCAGCAGAGTTCAGGGCACTGAAGCTTTCTTT. This translates into CATSRVQGTEAFF.

This chain uses TRBV9 with TRBJ2-5; D unresolved. Germline V gives CDR1 SGDLS, CDR2 YYNGEE. Trimming removed 0 bases from V and 1 base from J, with 7 bases in between. The CDR3 consists of 14 residues. The CDR3 DNA reads TGTGCCAGCAGCGTAGAGGTAACCCAAGAGACCCAGTACTTC. Translating gives CASSVEVTQETQYF.

Here the CDR3 DNA reads TGTGCCAGCAGCTGGGACATTCAAGAACCATACGAGCAGTACTTC. This translates into CASSWDIQEPYEQYF. This chain uses TRBV5-6 with TRBJ2-7; D might be TRBD1 (6 bases). The CDR3 contains 15 residues. Germline V gene sequence: CDR1 SGHDT, CDR2 YYEEEE. Trimming removed 3 bases at V and 4 bases at J, with 17 bases between.

The rearrangement uses TRBV2 and TRBJ1-1, with TRBD1 as a possible D gene (5 bases). The germline V gene encodes CDR1 SNHLY and CDR2 FYNNEI. The germline V and J ends were trimmed by 6 bases and 0 bases, with 23 bases remaining between them. This CDR3 has 18 amino acids. This chain's CDR3 is CASSPGGSFVVMNTEAFF. The CDR3 DNA sequence: TGTGCCAGCAGCCCCGGGGGTTCCTTTGTCGTGATGAACACTGAAGCTTTCTTT.

The CDR3 sequence: CASSPYPGQRADTQYF. CDR3 nucleotide sequence: TGCGCCAGCAGCCCCTATCCGGGTCAGAGGGCAGATACGCAGTATTTT. This chain connects TRBV5-1 to TRBJ2-3; TRBD2 might be the D (5 bases). This CDR3 has 16 amino acids. Germline V gene lookup returns CDR1 SGHRS and CDR2 YFSETQ. The V gene lost 4 bases and the J gene lost 4 bases, with 19 bases spanning the gap.

The V call is TRBV19, the J call TRBJ2-1; 7 nucleotides align to TRBD2. This CDR3 region has 15 residues. Per germline, CDR1 LNHDA and CDR2 SQIVND (reference sequence). V was clipped by 3 bases and J by 6 bases; unmatched bases: 8. The CDR3 bases are TGTGCCAGTAGTATGGCAGCGGGGATCCCCAATGAGCAGTTCTTC. It encodes CASSMAAGIPNEQFF.

This clone has a handful of counts. The chain combines TRBV5-1 with TRBJ2-1; 8 nucleotides line up with TRBD1. Germline V gene sequence: CDR1 SGHRS, CDR2 YFSETQ. Unmatched junction bases numbered 12, after V lost 0 bases and J lost 10 bases. The CDR3 is 16 residues long. The CDR3 sequence is CASSLDGTGRQGEQFF. CDR3 bases: TGCGCCAGCAGCTTGGACGGGACAGGCCGACAAGGGGAGCAGTTCTTC.

This rearrangement joins TRBV12-5 to TRBJ2-1; 8 nucleotides agree with TRBD2. Trimming cost V 6 bases and J 0 bases; bases outside gene matches: 13. CDR3 length: 18 residues. Germline values: CDR1 LGHNT, CDR2 FRNRAP. The CDR3 coding sequence is TGTGCTAGTGGAAAAAATCTAGGGGGGACTAGCTCCTACAATGAGCAGTTCTTC. Protein product: CASGKNLGGTSSYNEQFF.

In this sample, this clone turned up a few times. The J gene is TRBJ1-4, the V gene TRBV12-3 or TRBV12-4; D is possibly TRBD1 (6 bases). V lost 7 bases and J 8 bases, leaving 14 bases between the germline ends. The CDR3 extends over 13 amino acids. The CDR3 sequence: CASTRKGEEKLFF. CDR3 nucleotides: TGTGCCAGCACCCGGAAGGGGGAAGAAAAACTGTTTTTT.

This clone was picked up a small number of times. This chain connects TRBV4-2 to TRBJ2-3, with D perhaps matching TRBD1 or TRBD2 (6 bases each). The germline CDR1 and CDR2 sequences are LGHNA and YNFKEQ. Trimming pared 0 bases from V and 4 bases from J, leaving 14 bases between. CDR3 length: 16 amino acids. Written as DNA, the CDR3 is TGTGCCAGCAGCCAAGATGGGACAAGGAGGGCAGATACGCAGTATTTT. This translates into CASSQDGTRRADTQYF.

The chain has TRBV30 and TRBJ1-5; D possibly corresponds to TRBD1 (5 bases). This CDR3 contains 14 residues. Looked up from germline, CDR1 is GTSNPN and CDR2 is SVGIG (reference sequence). The germline V and J ends were trimmed by 0 bases and 7 bases, with 13 bases remaining between them. The CDR3 here is CAWSVSGSGQPQHF. DNA for the CDR3: TGTGCCTGGAGTGTATCAGGGTCTGGGCAGCCCCAGCATTTT. Full variable domain (missing parts from reference TRBV30 and TRBJ1-5): SQTIHQWPATLVQPVGSPLSLECTVEGTSNPNLYWYRQAAGRGLQLLFYSVGIGQISSEVPQNLSASRPQDRQFILSSKKLLLSDSGFYLCAWSVSGSGQPQHFGDGTRLSIL.

J is TRBJ1-2 and V is TRBV12-3 or TRBV12-4; D call uncertain. This CDR3 contains 13 residues. Deletions cut 2 bases from V and 6 bases from J, with 10 bases between. CDR3 in DNA: TGTGCCAGCAGTTTACGGCAGATCCATGGCTACACCTTC. It is translated as CASSLRQIHGYTF.

To note about this clone: The same CDR3 arises from other DNA sequences in this sample as well. This chain links TRBV4-2 with TRBJ1-5, with unresolved D. V lost 0 bases and J lost 4, with 1 base in between. The CDR3 is 12 amino acids. Germline lookup yields CDR1 LGHNA and CDR2 YNFKEQ. The CDR3, as DNA: TGTGCCAGCAGCCAAGATAATCAGCCCCAGCATTTT. This translates into CASSQDNQPQHF.

This clone was seen once. The chain has TRBV10-3 and TRBJ1-2; D may be TRBD1 (5 bases). Germline V CDR1 and CDR2: ENHRY, SYGVKD. The CDR3 is 13 amino acids. Trimming stripped 9 bases from V and 3 bases from J, with 14 bases between. The CDR3 loop reads CAIEGTEDYGYTF. CDR3 DNA: TGTGCCATAGAGGGGACGGAAGACTATGGCTACACCTTC.

The chain combines TRBV13 with TRBJ2-1, with 7 bases lining up with TRBD2. This CDR3 comprises 15 residues. CDR1 and CDR2 (germline): PRHDT, FYEKMQ (reference sequence). V shed 5 bases, J shed 4 bases, and the junction held 8 bases outside the gene matches. Here the CDR3 reads CASSQPAGKYNEQFF. CDR3 in DNA: TGTGCCAGCAGCCAACCAGCGGGGAAATACAATGAGCAGTTCTTC.